These 19 T cell receptor beta chains came from one sample sequenced in a study of T cell responses to AZD1222 COVID-19 vaccine. TCRdb keeps only in-frame clones here, not all; method: immunoSEQ multiplex PCR. This repertoire shows roughly 100,000 clones, about 85% found once; its top ten account for less than 3%. The source was peripheral blood, collected on day 0 of AZD1222 vaccination. These receptors were taken from an adult in good health.

The chain's CDR3 is CASSQDPGYTDTQYF. The CDR3 bases are TGCGCCAGCAGCCAAGACCCAGGCTACACAGATACGCAGTATTTT. This rearrangement joins TRBV4-1 to TRBJ2-3; the D is unclear. The V end lost 0 bases, the J end lost 2 bases, and 9 bases lay between the germline ends. The CDR3 is made up of 15 amino acids. The germline CDR1 and CDR2 sequences are MGHRA and YSYEKL.

A note on this clone: Mismatch with germline at one junction end may stem from a read error. V usage is TRBV5-1 and J usage is TRBJ1-2; D ambiguous. Per the germline V gene, CDR1 is SGHRS and CDR2 is YFSETQ. CDR3 size: 17 residues. In DNA, the CDR3 is TGTGCCAGCAGCCCGGACCAGACCGCCGGACCTAACTATGGCTACACCTTC. This translates into CASSPDQTAGPNYGYTF.

The genes are TRBV7-2 and TRBJ2-7; D unclear. The germline V and J ends were trimmed by 5 bases and 0 bases, with 17 bases remaining between them. Germline V CDR1 and CDR2: SGHTA, FQGNSA. The CDR3 is 16 amino acids. The CDR3 region is CASSPTPLRSSYEQYF. The CDR3, as DNA: TGTGCCAGCAGCCCCACGCCGCTAAGGAGCTCCTACGAGCAGTACTTC. Complete variable domain (other parts from reference TRBV7-2 and TRBJ2-7): GAGVSQSPSNKVTEKGKDVELRCDPISGHTALYWYRQSLGQGLEFLIYFQGNSAPDKSGLPSDRFSAERTGGSVSTLTIQRTQQEDSAVYLCASSPTPLRSSYEQYFGPGTRLTVT.

The chain uses TRBV7-2 and TRBJ1-3; 7 nucleotides line up with TRBD1. CDR1 SGHTA and CDR2 FQGNSA come from the germline V gene. The CDR3 is made up of 13 amino acids. After removal of 4 bases from V and 4 bases from J, the junction contained 1 base not matched to a gene. Written as DNA, the CDR3 is TGTGCCAGCAGCTGGACAGGAGGAAACACCATATATTTT. Protein: CASSWTGGNTIYF.

The rearrangement uses TRBV15 and TRBJ1-2; 11 bases match TRBD1. V lost 3 bases and J lost 8; bases outside the gene matches: 8. CDR3 length equals 15 residues. Germline V CDR1 and CDR2: LNHNV, YYDKDF (reference sequence). CDR3 coding DNA: TGTGCCACCAGCAGCCGGGACAGGGGGTTAGGGGGCTACACCTTC. Its protein is CATSSRDRGLGGYTF.

The chain is built from TRBV4-2 and TRBJ2-1, with a tentative D call TRBD1 (5 bases). The germline CDR1 and CDR2 sequences are LGHNA and YNFKEQ. Trimming pared 2 bases from V and 3 bases from J, leaving 11 bases between. The CDR3 is made up of 15 amino acids. The CDR3 sequence is CASSQNFDSYNEQFF. As DNA, the CDR3 is TGTGCCAGCAGCCAAAATTTCGACAGCTACAATGAGCAGTTCTTC.

This sequence joins TRBV27 and TRBJ1-4; D call uncertain. V lost 6 bases and J lost 3, with 14 bases in between. The CDR3 runs 15 residues. Germline V gene lookup returns CDR1 MNHEY and CDR2 SMNVEV (reference sequence). The CDR3 DNA reads TGTGCCAGCAGGGAGGGAAGTCGGGCTAATGAAAAACTGTTTTTT. This encodes CASREGSRANEKLFF.

This clone came up once. The chain's CDR3 is CASSGGLYSNQPQHF. The CDR3 DNA reads TGTGCCAGCAGCGGTGGACTGTATAGCAATCAGCCCCAGCATTTT. The rearrangement uses TRBV5-6 and TRBJ1-5; D unclear. Looked up from germline, CDR1 is SGHDT and CDR2 is YYEEEE. The CDR3 has 15 residues. Trimming shortened V by 4 bases and J by 0 bases, and 11 bases separated the two germline ends.

J is TRBJ2-3 and V is TRBV4-1; TRBD2 matches 10 bases. CDR1 is MGHRA and CDR2 is YSYEKL in the germline V gene. V trimming: 4 bases; J trimming: 0 bases; junction bases outside the gene matches: 4. CDR3 length: 16 residues. The CDR3 region is CASSRGLAESTDTQYF. The CDR3, as DNA: TGCGCCAGCAGCCGAGGACTAGCGGAGAGCACAGATACGCAGTATTTT.

The genes are TRBV5-4 and TRBJ2-1, with 7 bases matching TRBD2. The CDR3 spans 15 residues. The junction had 12 bases not matched to a gene; V was cut back by 4 bases and J by 8 bases. Germline V gives CDR1 SGHNT, CDR2 YYREEE (reference sequence). The CDR3 nucleotides read TGTGCCAGCAGCCTGCCAAGCGGGGAAACGGATGAGCAGTTCTTC. Protein: CASSLPSGETDEQFF.

The chain carries TRBV11-2 and TRBJ1-2, with 7 positions matching TRBD1. Germline V gene sequence: CDR1 SGHAT, CDR2 FQNNGV. This CDR3 has 16 residues. J lost 5 bases, V lost 3 bases, and 12 bases had no gene match. The CDR3 loop reads CASSFRPGQQTYGYTF. The CDR3 DNA reads TGTGCCAGCAGCTTTCGGCCGGGACAGCAAACTTATGGCTACACCTTC.

The chain couples TRBV11-2 to TRBJ1-2, with D possibly matching TRBD1 (5 bases). V lost 0 bases, J lost 4 bases, and 15 bases lay in between. CDR3 length: 16 amino acids. The germline V gene has CDR1 SGHAT and CDR2 FQNNGV. The CDR3 coding sequence is TGTGCCAGCAGCTTAGAAGAGACAGCTTACCTCTATGGCTACACCTTC. Translation: CASSLEETAYLYGYTF.

J is TRBJ2-3 and V is TRBV7-2; 8 bases fit TRBD2. CDR1 is SGHTA and CDR2 is FQGNSA in the germline V gene. The CDR3 consists of 16 residues. V gave up 1 base and J gave up 1 base; unmatched junction bases: 4. CDR3 sequence: CASSLDGGLGTDTQYF. The CDR3 DNA sequence: TGTGCCAGCAGCTTAGATGGGGGACTAGGCACAGATACGCAGTATTTT.

The V gene is TRBV30, the J gene TRBJ2-3, with D possibly being TRBD1 (6 bases). CDR1 is GTSNPN, CDR2 SVGIG, per germline (reference sequence). V lost 0 bases, J lost 3 bases, and 10 bases lay in between. This CDR3 comprises 14 residues. CDR3 in amino acids: CAWSVSRGTDTQYF. The DNA for the CDR3 is TGTGCCTGGAGTGTATCAAGGGGGACAGATACGCAGTATTTT.

This sequence joins TRBV7-2 and TRBJ1-2, with 7 positions matching TRBD1. Trimming took 4 bases from V and 4 from J; bases not matched to a gene: 9. The CDR3 covers 15 residues. The germline V gene encodes CDR1 SGHTA and CDR2 FQGNSA. The CDR3 loop is CASSSRQGFGYGYTF. The CDR3 coding sequence is TGTGCCAGCAGCTCCCGACAGGGTTTTGGCTATGGCTACACCTTC.

Regarding this clone: At one end the junction does not follow the germline gene, possibly because of a read error. The chain links TRBV5-1 to TRBJ1-5; D not certain. CDR1 and CDR2 (germline): SGHRS, YFSETQ. The CDR3 loop spans 13 amino acids. The CDR3 DNA sequence: TGTGCCAGCAGCTTGGCGGGGAATCAGCCCCAGCATTTT. Protein product: CASSLAGNQPQHF.

This rearrangement joins TRBV5-6 to TRBJ1-4; D remains ambiguous. The V gene lost 2 bases and the J gene lost 8 bases, with 7 bases spanning the gap. The CDR3 runs 12 residues. CDR1 and CDR2 (germline): SGHDT, YYEEEE. The CDR3 DNA reads TGTGCCAGCAGCTTAGGCTCGGAAAAACTGTTTTTT. The encoded protein is CASSLGSEKLFF.

V and J are TRBV7-3 and TRBJ2-1, with unresolved D. CDR3 length equals 15 residues. Trimming stripped 1 base from V and 4 bases from J, with 11 bases between. The germline CDR1 and CDR2 sequences are SGHTA and FQGTGA. CDR3 residues: CASSLSRSAYNEQFF. CDR3 sequence (DNA): TGTGCCAGCAGCTTAAGCAGGTCCGCGTACAATGAGCAGTTCTTC.

This sequence joins TRBV6-6 and TRBJ1-4; tentative D call: TRBD1 (5 bases). CDR1 is MNHNY, CDR2 SVGAGI, per germline (reference sequence). Trimming pared 5 bases from V and 3 bases from J, leaving 10 bases between. The CDR3 runs 14 residues. The CDR3 sequence: CASSRREANEKLFF. CDR3 DNA sequence: TGTGCCAGCAGTCGCAGGGAGGCTAATGAAAAACTGTTTTTT.